What follows are 20 T cell receptor beta chains derived from one specimen sequenced in a study of blood T cell repertoires in COVID-19. The protocol was immunoSEQ multiplex PCR, while the TCRdb copy is restricted to in-frame clones and leaves out a portion. Of roughly 100,000 clones in the sample, around 85% were seen once. The sample consisted of peripheral blood. The receptors shown here come from a man in his 70s with active or convalescent COVID-19.

The chain combines TRBV2 with TRBJ2-7, with D perhaps matching TRBD1 (6 bases). The CDR3 loop spans 17 amino acids. Per germline, CDR1 SNHLY and CDR2 FYNNEI. Trimming shortened V by 2 bases and J by 0 bases, and 17 bases separated the two germline ends. CDR3 nucleotides: TGTGCCAGCAGTGAATTTCCCAGGGGTCTTTCCTCCTACGAGCAGTACTTC. Residues: CASSEFPRGLSSYEQYF.

The chain combines TRBV7-9 with TRBJ2-1; weak D call: TRBD1 (6 bases). Germline values: CDR1 SEHNR, CDR2 FQNEAQ (reference sequence). The CDR3 totals 13 residues. V shed 6 bases and J shed 3 bases, with 9 bases lying between them. The CDR3 spells CASSPTGYNEQFF. The CDR3 region has the DNA TGTGCCAGCAGTCCGACAGGCTACAATGAGCAGTTCTTC.

This clone showed up just a few times. The J gene is TRBJ1-2, the V gene TRBV24-1; tentatively, D is TRBD1 (5 bases). The CDR3 sequence is 13 residues long. V was clipped by 5 bases and J by 3 bases, with 9 bases between them. Germline assignment: CDR1 KGHDR and CDR2 SFDVKD. This CDR3 is CATSGVTDYGYTF. The CDR3 DNA is TGTGCCACCAGTGGTGTGACAGACTATGGCTACACCTTC.

The rearrangement links TRBV4-1 to TRBJ2-2, with 7 bases that match TRBD2. CDR1 MGHRA and CDR2 YSYEKL come from the germline V gene. There are 16 residues in the CDR3. The ends lost 0 bases at V and 7 bases at J; junction bases unmatched: 8. Here the CDR3 reads CASSQDVGRGGGELFF. As DNA, the CDR3 is TGCGCCAGCAGCCAAGATGTGGGGAGGGGCGGCGGGGAGCTGTTTTTT.

V usage is TRBV18 and J usage is TRBJ2-3; 9 nucleotides match TRBD2. The CDR3 is made up of 15 amino acids. With 4 bases clipped from V and 2 bases from J, the junction kept 4 bases outside the gene matches. Germline V CDR1 and CDR2: KGHSH, LQKENI. This CDR3 reads CASSLLAGDTDTQYF. The CDR3 DNA follows: TGTGCCAGCTCACTTTTAGCGGGAGACACAGATACGCAGTATTTT.

V is TRBV9 and J is TRBJ2-5; 8 bases line up with TRBD2. This CDR3 contains 16 residues. The V gene end was trimmed by 0 bases and the J gene end by 3 bases; junction bases not matched to a gene: 7. Germline CDR1 is SGDLS and CDR2 is YYNGEE. The CDR3 DNA sequence: TGTGCCAGCAGCGTAGGAAGCGGGGGCCTAGAAGAGACCCAGTACTTC. It yields the protein CASSVGSGGLEETQYF.

The chain links TRBV5-1 to TRBJ1-6, with D perhaps matching TRBD1 (6 bases). With 0 bases removed from V and 7 bases from J, the gap between germline ends came to 14 bases. The germline gives CDR1 SGHRS, CDR2 YFSETQ. The CDR3 loop spans 16 amino acids. DNA of the CDR3: TGCGCCAGCAGCTTGGAGGCCAGGGGAGGGAATTCACCCCTCCACTTT. This codes for CASSLEARGGNSPLHF.

The chain carries TRBV12-3 or TRBV12-4 and TRBJ1-2; tentatively, D is TRBD1 (6 bases). V shed 1 base and J shed 6 bases, with 9 bases lying between them. This CDR3 has 13 amino acids. The CDR3: CASSLDRANGYTF. DNA of the CDR3: TGTGCCAGCAGTTTAGACAGGGCGAATGGCTACACCTTC.

This chain uses TRBV30 with TRBJ1-5; 9 nucleotides line up with TRBD1. Germline-derived CDR1 and CDR2 are GTSNPN and SVGIG (reference sequence). Unmatched junction bases numbered 6, after V lost 0 bases and J lost 6 bases. This CDR3 spans 15 amino acids. CDR3 in amino acids: CAWSVKRTGVQPQHF. The CDR3 region has the DNA TGTGCCTGGAGTGTAAAAAGGACAGGGGTTCAGCCCCAGCATTTT.

The chain has TRBV27 and TRBJ1-1; the match to TRBD1 covers 8 bases. The ends lost 8 bases at V and 0 bases at J; junction bases unmatched: 8. The V gene's germline CDR1 is MNHEY and CDR2 SMNVEV (reference sequence). This CDR3 comprises 15 residues. DNA for the CDR3: TGTGCCAGCGGCATTCGACAGGGGTTGAACACTGAAGCTTTCTTT. Encoded protein: CASGIRQGLNTEAFF.

Concerning this clone itself: Relative to the germline gene, one junction end is altered; a read error may explain this. This chain links TRBV28 with TRBJ1-2, with D possibly being TRBD1 (5 bases). CDR1 MDHEN and CDR2 SYDVKM come from the germline V gene. The CDR3 spans 14 residues. The CDR3 DNA is TGTGCCGGCAGTTTACTCTCGGGGGGAAGTGGCTACACCTTC. Its translation: CAGSLLSGGSGYTF.

The chain employs TRBV18 and TRBJ2-3; weak D call: TRBD2 (5 bases). This CDR3 is 17 amino acids long. V was clipped by 0 bases and J by 0 bases, with 13 bases between them. The germline V gene has CDR1 KGHSH and CDR2 LQKENI. The CDR3 is CASSPPSRGRSTDTQYF. CDR3 nucleotide sequence: TGTGCCAGCTCACCACCGAGCCGCGGGCGAAGCACAGATACGCAGTATTTT. The whole variable domain, filled in from reference TRBV18 and TRBJ2-3, reads NAGVMQNPRHLVRRRGQEARLRCSPMKGHSHVYWYRQLPEEGLKFMVYLQKENIIDESGMPKERFSAEFPKEGPSILRIQQVVRGDSAAYFCASSPPSRGRSTDTQYFGPGTRLTVL.

J is TRBJ2-1 and V is TRBV11-1; 7 bases agree with TRBD1. This CDR3 is 16 amino acids long. The germline V gene has CDR1 SGHAT and CDR2 FQDESV (reference sequence). The V and J ends lost 4 bases and 4 bases, in that order; junction bases with no gene match: 10. The CDR3 loop reads CASSSHSGGQYNEQFF. In nucleotides, the CDR3 is TGTGCCAGCAGCTCCCATTCAGGGGGACAATACAATGAGCAGTTCTTC.

This rearrangement joins TRBV11-2 to TRBJ1-5; D is possibly TRBD1 (6 bases). Trimming stripped 1 base from V and 6 bases from J, with 16 bases between. The CDR3 totals 16 residues. Germline V CDR1 and CDR2: SGHAT, FQNNGV. Written as DNA, the CDR3 is TGTGCCAGCAGCTTAGGAGTAGGGGGGGCGAGTCAGCCCCAGCATTTT. The encoded protein is CASSLGVGGASQPQHF. The full variable domain, with the rest looked up from reference TRBV11-2 and TRBJ1-5, is EAGVAQSPRYKIIEKRQSVAFWCNPISGHATLYWYQQILGQGPKLLIQFQNNGVVDDSQLPKDRFSAERLKGVDSTLKIQPAKLEDSAVYLCASSLGVGGASQPQHFGDGTRLSIL.

V and J are TRBV30 and TRBJ2-7; D perhaps matches TRBD2 (5 bases). The CDR3 spans 13 residues. Germline CDR1 and CDR2: GTSNPN and SVGIG (reference sequence). V lost 6 bases and J lost 0, with 12 bases in between. This CDR3 reads CACHGGFSYEQYF. DNA of the CDR3: TGTGCCTGTCATGGAGGTTTCTCCTACGAGCAGTACTTC.

Here the CDR3 DNA reads TGCGCCAGCACGGAGGGCCTTGAAGCTTTCTTT. Amino acids: CASTEGLEAFF. The chain couples TRBV5-1 to TRBJ1-1, with D unclear. The CDR3 is 11 amino acids. From germline, CDR1 is SGHRS and CDR2 YFSETQ. The V end was cut by 6 bases, the J end by 7 bases, with 10 bases between.

The V gene is TRBV9, the J gene TRBJ1-1; 7 bases line up with TRBD1. V shed 0 bases, J shed 4 bases, and the junction held 3 bases outside the gene matches. Looked up from germline, CDR1 is SGDLS and CDR2 is YYNGEE. This CDR3 has 14 amino acids. The CDR3 DNA reads TGTGCCAGCAGCGTAGGACAGGGACGCACTGAAGCTTTCTTT. Protein sequence: CASSVGQGRTEAFF.

There are a few counts of this clone. The chain joins TRBV12-1 to TRBJ1-2; the table calls TRBD1, which could not be checked here. TRBV12-1 is flagged as a pseudogene. This CDR3 has 14 residues. Written as DNA, the CDR3 is TGTGCCAGCTCACCGGGACAGGGTCTTAGTGGCTACACCTTC. Translated: CASSPGQGLSGYTF.

The chain is built from TRBV5-1 and TRBJ1-3; D is unclear. The length of the CDR3 is 14 residues. The germline gives CDR1 SGHRS, CDR2 YFSETQ. V was shortened by 4 bases and J by 0 bases, with 8 bases between the two germline ends. CDR3: CASSEGLSGNTIYF. The CDR3 coding sequence is TGCGCCAGCAGCGAGGGCCTCTCTGGAAACACCATATATTTT.

This clone was seen a handful of times. This chain uses TRBV15 with TRBJ2-5; D is undetermined. Trimming took 1 base from V and 2 from J, leaving 8 bases between them. Germline assignment: CDR1 LNHNV and CDR2 YYDKDF (reference sequence). This CDR3 contains 14 residues. For the CDR3, the DNA is TGTGCCACCAGCAGAGGAGGCCATCAAGAGACCCAGTACTTC. Translated, it gives CATSRGGHQETQYF.